These 27 T cell receptor beta chains were all obtained from the same sample, sequenced in a study of relationships among human T cell subsets. From mRNA, alpha and beta CDR3 regions were amplified using semiquantitative ARM-PCR. In ARM-PCR, communal superprimers followed tagged nested gene-specific primers for exponential amplification. TCRdb called the multiplex PCR reads again in MiXCR, with one record for every CDR3 protein. The repertoire holds 11,000 to 15,000 distinct CDR3 sequences, with about 60% as singletons. CD4+ cells were positively selected first, then anti-CD25 beads isolated CD4+CD25+ regulatory T cells. Sequenced material: Tregs sorted from blood. These receptors were collected from a man in his forties in good health.

The genes are TRBV28 and TRBJ2-5; unclear D gene. This CDR3 comprises 14 residues. With 2 bases removed from V and 2 bases from J, the gap between germline ends came to 9 bases. Germline V gene data show CDR1 as MDHEN and CDR2 as SYDVKM. In DNA, the CDR3 is TGTGCCAGCAGTTTAGAGACGTTACAAGAGACCCAGTACTTC. Protein product: CASSLETLQETQYF.

This chain links TRBV10-2 with TRBJ1-2; 9 nucleotides align to TRBD1. CDR3 length equals 15 residues. With 2 bases clipped from V and 6 bases from J, the junction kept 7 bases outside the gene matches. CDR1 and CDR2 from the germline V gene are WSHSY and SAAADI. CDR3: CASSEPRTGADGYTF. The CDR3 DNA sequence: TGCGCCAGCAGTGAGCCCCGGACAGGGGCGGATGGCTACACCTTC.

The rearrangement uses TRBV28 and TRBJ2-1; a possible D gene is TRBD2 (5 bases). Germline CDR1 is MDHEN and CDR2 is SYDVKM. The CDR3 has 12 residues. The V end lost 4 bases, the J end lost 9 bases, and 10 bases lay between the germline ends. CDR3: CASSSQSGEQFF. The CDR3 DNA reads as TGTGCCAGCAGTTCCCAGAGCGGTGAGCAGTTCTTC.

The rearrangement uses TRBV7-9 and TRBJ2-5; D call uncertain. Trimming cost V 1 base and J 5 bases, with 14 bases left between them. The CDR3 has 15 residues. CDR1 and CDR2 from the germline V gene are SEHNR and FQNEAQ (reference sequence). In DNA, the CDR3 is TGTGCCAGCAGCTTAGGGGTAGCCCCGCATGAGACCCAGTACTTC. Its translation is CASSLGVAPHETQYF.

This CDR3 is CASSQGQGPGTNTQYF. CDR3 bases: TGTGCCAGCAGCCAGGGACAGGGCCCTGGAACTAATACGCAGTATTTT. The gene calls are TRBV14 and TRBJ2-3; 9 bases agree with TRBD1. The length of the CDR3 is 16 residues. Germline values: CDR1 SGHDN, CDR2 FVKESK. Trimming cost V 3 bases and J 7 bases; bases outside gene matches: 11.

The chain links TRBV7-9 to TRBJ2-1; 10 nucleotides match TRBD2. The V gene end was trimmed by 1 base and the J gene end by 5 bases; junction bases not matched to a gene: 2. There are 15 residues in the CDR3. Germline CDR1 reads SEHNR; CDR2 reads FQNEAQ (reference sequence). CDR3 loop: CASSLGAGGNNEQFF. The DNA of the CDR3 is TGTGCCAGCAGCTTAGGAGCGGGAGGGAACAATGAGCAGTTCTTC.

The rearrangement uses TRBV20-1 and TRBJ1-6; D may be TRBD1 (5 bases). The germline V and J ends were trimmed by 4 bases and 8 bases, with 24 bases remaining between them. Germline loops: CDR1 DFQATT, CDR2 SNEGSKA (reference sequence). The CDR3 totals 17 residues. The CDR3 region has the DNA TGCAGTGCTATAGGACTTCGGAGCGGAGGGGCCTATTCACCCCTCCACTTT. Its translation: CSAIGLRSGGAYSPLHF.

This rearrangement joins TRBV19 to TRBJ2-7, with D unclear. Germline loops: CDR1 LNHDA, CDR2 SQIVND (reference sequence). Trimming removed 4 bases at V and 6 bases at J, with 10 bases between. This CDR3 comprises 12 residues. The CDR3, as DNA: TGTGCCAGTAGTACCCGGACGGGCGAGCAGTACTTC. It codes for CASSTRTGEQYF.

The genes are TRBV29-1 and TRBJ2-1; D gene unclear. Germline CDR1 SQVTM, CDR2 ANQGSEA. V dropped 1 base and J dropped 7 bases, with 5 bases sitting between them. This CDR3 region has 11 residues. The DNA of the CDR3 is TGCAGCGTTGAAGTCTATAATGAGCAGTTCTTC. Protein: CSVEVYNEQFF.

This chain uses TRBV27 with TRBJ2-5; possible D gene TRBD1, 5 bases. V was cut by 3 bases and J by 9 bases, with 14 bases left in between. This CDR3 spans 13 amino acids. Germline values: CDR1 MNHEY, CDR2 SMNVEV (reference sequence). DNA of the CDR3: TGTGCCAGCAGTTTCGGCCTCTCAGGGTCCCAGTACTTC. Translating it yields CASSFGLSGSQYF.

The chain employs TRBV7-2 and TRBJ2-7; D gene ambiguous. The CDR3 loop spans 14 amino acids. Germline loops: CDR1 SGHTA, CDR2 FQGNSA. V dropped 0 bases and J dropped 1 base, with 7 bases sitting between them. CDR3 sequence (DNA): TGTGCCAGCAGCTTAGCGTCATTATCCTACGAGCAGTACTTC. Encoded protein: CASSLASLSYEQYF. Based on the CDR3 plus reference TRBV7-2 and TRBJ2-7, the full variable domain is GAGVSQSPSNKVTEKGKDVELRCDPISGHTALYWYRQSLGQGLEFLIYFQGNSAPDKSGLPSDRFSAERTGGSVSTLTIQRTQQEDSAVYLCASSLASLSYEQYFGPGTRLTVT.

This clonotype was seen a few times. The chain couples TRBV11-2 to TRBJ2-5; maybe TRBD2 (7 bases). Between the trimmed V and J ends, which lost 0 bases and 4 bases, there was a span of 9 bases. From germline, CDR1 is SGHAT and CDR2 FQNNGV. The length of the CDR3 is 14 residues. CDR3 amino acids: CASSLDGGRETQYF. The DNA for the CDR3 is TGTGCCAGCAGCTTAGACGGGGGGCGAGAGACCCAGTACTTC.

This rearrangement joins TRBV19 to TRBJ1-1, with D possibly being TRBD1 (5 bases). Germline assignment: CDR1 LNHDA and CDR2 SQIVND (reference sequence). With 3 bases removed from V and 1 base from J, the gap between germline ends came to 9 bases. The CDR3 loop spans 14 amino acids. Here the CDR3 reads CASSIRAGNTEAFF. In DNA, the CDR3 is TGTGCCAGTAGTATCAGGGCCGGGAACACTGAAGCTTTCTTT. Full variable domain (outside the CDR3, taken from reference TRBV19 and TRBJ1-1): DGGITQSPKYLFRKEGQNVTLSCEQNLNHDAMYWYRQDPGQGLRLIYYSQIVNDFQKGDIAEGYSVSREKKESFPLTVTSAQKNPTAFYLCASSIRAGNTEAFFGQGTRLTVV.

This sequence joins TRBV4-1 and TRBJ2-3; perhaps TRBD2 as D (6 bases). Germline-derived CDR1 and CDR2 are MGHRA and YSYEKL. The V end lost 4 bases, the J end lost 2 bases, and 10 bases lay between the germline ends. The CDR3 covers 14 residues. The CDR3 is CASSLTRTTDTQYF. CDR3 in DNA: TGCGCCAGCAGCCTGACTAGAACCACAGATACGCAGTATTTT.

The chain links TRBV7-9 to TRBJ1-3; unclear D gene. Germline V lookup: CDR1 SEHNR, CDR2 FQNEAQ (reference sequence). The ends were cut back, 5 bases at V and 4 bases at J, with 9 bases in the middle. CDR3 length: 13 amino acids. As DNA, the CDR3 is TGTGCCAGCAGCCAAACGGCAGGAAACACCATATATTTT. It encodes CASSQTAGNTIYF.

As to this clonotype: At one boundary the junction diverges from the germline segment, which might be a read error. This sequence joins TRBV5-1 and TRBJ1-2; D is uncertain. Germline loops: CDR1 SGHRS, CDR2 YFSETQ. CDR3 size: 14 residues. CDR3 DNA sequence: TGCGCCAGCGGCTTGGGAAACTCTAACTATGGCTACACCTTC. Translation: CASGLGNSNYGYTF.

The chain links TRBV20-1 to TRBJ1-2, with D uncertain. Trimming removed 7 bases at V and 6 bases at J, with 15 bases between. Germline values: CDR1 DFQATT, CDR2 SNEGSKA (reference sequence). This CDR3 region has 12 residues. CDR3 bases: TGCAGTGTCGCCCACGGCTTAGATGGCTACACCTTC. It codes for CSVAHGLDGYTF.

This clonotype was observed a few times. The chain uses TRBV11-2 and TRBJ2-1; 10 bases map to TRBD2. CDR1 is SGHAT and CDR2 is FQNNGV in the germline V gene. This CDR3 has 12 amino acids. The CDR3 here is CASGGRYNEQFF. In DNA, the CDR3 is TGTGCTAGCGGGGGGAGGTACAATGAGCAGTTCTTC.

The CDR3 DNA follows: TGTGCCAGCAGTTTTAACAGCTATGGCTACACCTTC. Its protein is CASSFNSYGYTF. V usage is TRBV28 and J usage is TRBJ1-2; D unresolved. The CDR3 has 12 amino acids. V gave up 3 bases and J gave up 4 bases, with 6 bases separating them. CDR1 and CDR2 (germline): MDHEN, SYDVKM.

V gene TRBV10-3 combines with J gene TRBJ1-3; no definite D call. This CDR3 spans 12 amino acids. CDR1 and CDR2 from the germline V gene are ENHRY and SYGVKD. Trimming pared 3 bases from V and 1 base from J, leaving 1 base between. CDR3 residues: CAISESGNTIYF. The CDR3 region has the DNA TGTGCCATCAGTGAATCTGGAAACACCATATATTTT.

The chain recombines TRBV5-1 with TRBJ2-5; D may be TRBD1 (6 bases). Trimming removed 5 bases at V and 4 bases at J, with 18 bases between. Germline values: CDR1 SGHRS, CDR2 YFSETQ. This CDR3 comprises 15 residues. The CDR3 loop reads CASSLVTGQGETQYF. The CDR3 DNA sequence: TGCGCCAGCAGTCTGGTAACGGGACAAGGAGAGACCCAGTACTTC.

This clonotype has a handful of counts. CDR3 protein: CAGRRTGFNQPQHF. The CDR3 DNA reads TGTGCCGGCCGCCGGACAGGGTTTAATCAGCCCCAGCATTTT. This rearrangement joins TRBV28 to TRBJ1-5; TRBD1 matches at 8 bases. The CDR3 loop spans 14 amino acids. CDR1 is MDHEN and CDR2 is SYDVKM in the germline V gene. The V and J ends lost 11 bases and 4 bases, in that order; junction bases with no gene match: 10.

Points on this clonotype: The junction and the germline gene differ at one end; a read error may be behind it. The rearrangement uses TRBV7-9 and TRBJ2-6; 8 bases match TRBD1. Germline CDR1 SEHNR, CDR2 FQNEAQ (reference sequence). This CDR3 contains 17 residues. The CDR3 coding sequence is TGTGCCGGCAGCTTACAGGGGGTTCGGCCCGGGGCCAACGTCCTGACTTTC. As protein: CAGSLQGVRPGANVLTF.

The table lists this clonotype with a count of one. J is TRBJ1-1 and V is TRBV30; TRBD1 aligns across 8 bases. V lost 3 bases to trimming and J lost 1 base; unmatched junction nucleotides: 4. CDR1 is GTSNPN and CDR2 is SVGIG in the germline V gene (reference sequence). The CDR3 length is 14 residues. The CDR3 region has the DNA TGTGCCTGGAGGACGCAGGGGGCGAACACTGAAGCTTTCTTT. Translating gives CAWRTQGANTEAFF.

In this sample, this clonotype turned up a few times. The genes are TRBV11-2 and TRBJ1-5; D possibly corresponds to TRBD1 (5 bases). Per the germline V gene, CDR1 is SGHAT and CDR2 is FQNNGV. V lost 1 base and J 0 bases, leaving 16 bases between the germline ends. This CDR3 is 18 amino acids long. CDR3 sequence reads: CASSLGKGRGISNQPQHF. The CDR3 DNA is TGTGCCAGCAGCTTAGGGAAGGGGAGGGGAATTAGCAATCAGCCCCAGCATTTT. The full variable domain, rest sourced from reference TRBV11-2 and TRBJ1-5, is EAGVAQSPRYKIIEKRQSVAFWCNPISGHATLYWYQQILGQGPKLLIQFQNNGVVDDSQLPKDRFSAERLKGVDSTLKIQPAKLEDSAVYLCASSLGKGRGISNQPQHFGDGTRLSIL.

The chain carries TRBV2 and TRBJ1-5, with 7 bases fitting TRBD1. V was clipped by 5 bases and J by 5 bases; unmatched bases: 6. The CDR3 length is 14 residues. Germline V gene lookup returns CDR1 SNHLY and CDR2 FYNNEI. This CDR3 is CASSRTGEDQPQHF. CDR3 in DNA: TGTGCCAGCAGTCGCACAGGGGAGGATCAGCCCCAGCATTTT.

V is TRBV18 and J is TRBJ2-3, with 12 nucleotides matching TRBD1. After removal of 2 bases from V and 5 bases from J, the junction contained 2 bases not matched to a gene. Germline-derived CDR1 and CDR2 are KGHSH and LQKENI. The CDR3 extends over 15 amino acids. The CDR3 DNA reads TGTGCCAGCTCACCAGGGACAGGGGGCAAAGATACGCAGTATTTT. This gives the protein CASSPGTGGKDTQYF.